This TCR beta chain was recovered during a study of shared clonotypes between healthy human individuals. Study-wide results and limits: Limited genetic and exposure-history diversity came from having few donors. With a handful of donors compared, 4% to 5% of naive CD4 clonotypes were shared. Relative to memory subsets, naive subsets generally showed larger estimated richness.

Terminally differentiated effector memory CD45RA+ cells were excluded from the naive CD8 cells, which were CD45RO-negative and positively selected for CCR7. This table comes from immunoSEQ multiplex PCR, and its TCRdb copy is limited to in-frame clones, with some not included. The sample has about 2,200,000 clones; roughly 91% are singletons. Germline CDR1 SEHNR, CDR2 FQNEAQ (reference sequence). The CDR3 extends over 16 amino acids. Trimming removed 6 bases at V and 4 bases at J, with 19 bases between. Regarding this clone: The antigen remains undetermined.

Sequenced: naive CD8+ T cells from PBMCs. This TCR came from a young man in good health. Some clones in this sample may be carry-over from other donors' samples. The J gene is TRBJ2-1, the V gene TRBV7-9; no clear D. CDR3 residues: CASRPNVAQIYNEQFF. CDR3 in DNA: TGTGCCAGCAGACCGAACGTAGCCCAAATTTACAATGAGCAGTTCTTC.